The 19 T cell receptor beta chains listed next were all sequenced from one sample in a study of blood T cell repertoires in COVID-19. Assay used: immunoSEQ multiplex PCR; TCRdb lists only in-frame clones, some missing. Counted here are some 75,000 clones, approximately 86% occurring once; the ten biggest clones make up around 6.3%. Sequenced input: peripheral blood. The source of these receptors is a man at least 80 years old with COVID-19, enrolled during active disease.

V usage is TRBV6-5 and J usage is TRBJ2-1; D is unresolved. Germline-derived CDR1 and CDR2 are MNHEY and SVGAGI. The ends were cut back, 10 bases at V and 3 bases at J, with 10 bases in the middle. CDR3 length: 12 residues. CDR3 nucleotide sequence: TGTGCCACCCGCGGCGGCTACAATGAGCAGTTCTTC. As protein: CATRGGYNEQFF.

The gene calls are TRBV10-3 and TRBJ2-3; D is unresolved. There are 15 residues in the CDR3. V shed 3 bases and J shed 0 bases, with 10 bases lying between them. Looked up from germline, CDR1 is ENHRY and CDR2 is SYGVKD. The CDR3 is CAISDSSASTDTQYF. The CDR3 bases are TGTGCCATCAGTGACAGCAGCGCTAGCACAGATACGCAGTATTTT.

This clone was recorded once. The rearrangement joins TRBV4-1 to TRBJ1-1, with D possibly TRBD1 on 6 matching bases. Per germline, CDR1 MGHRA and CDR2 YSYEKL. The V gene lost 3 bases and the J gene lost 0 bases, with 8 bases spanning the gap. This CDR3 has 14 amino acids. The CDR3 region has the DNA TGCGCCAGCAGCCAGGGGGCTATGAACACTGAAGCTTTCTTT. It yields the protein CASSQGAMNTEAFF.

In this sample, this clone turned up once. The rearrangement uses TRBV6-5 and TRBJ2-2; 9 bases match TRBD1. The germline V gene has CDR1 MNHEY and CDR2 SVGAGI. Trimming at V came to 6 bases and at J to 1 base, leaving 3 bases not matched to a gene. This CDR3 contains 15 residues. Here the CDR3 DNA reads TGTGCCAGCAGGTCGGGACAGGGGAACACCGGGGAGCTGTTTTTT. Translation: CASRSGQGNTGELFF.

With regard to this clone: Sequence at one end of the junction differs from germline and may be a read error. The rearrangement links TRBV6-5 to TRBJ1-4; 7 nucleotides agree with TRBD1. Germline V gene sequence: CDR1 MNHEY, CDR2 SVGAGI. The CDR3 runs 14 residues. This chain's CDR3 is CASSRTGANEKLFF. The CDR3 DNA is TGTGCCAGCAGTAGGACAGGTGCTAACGAAAAACTGTTTTTT.

This chain connects TRBV6-2 or TRBV6-3 to TRBJ2-7, with a tentative D call TRBD1 (6 bases). The CDR3 totals 15 residues. Trimming left V 0 bases short and J 0 bases short, with 9 bases between. Germline CDR1 and CDR2: MNHEY and SVGEGT. The DNA of the CDR3 is TGTGCCAGCAGTTACTCGAAACAGGGCTCCTACGAGCAGTACTTC. Translating gives CASSYSKQGSYEQYF.

In DNA form, the CDR3 reads TGTGCCAGTAAAGAGAGAGGAGATCAGCCCCAGCATTTT. As protein: CASKERGDQPQHF. The rearrangement links TRBV6-5 to TRBJ1-5; D remains unclear. The CDR3 covers 13 residues. The V and J ends lost 9 bases and 5 bases respectively, with 14 bases between them. The V gene's germline CDR1 is MNHEY and CDR2 SVGAGI.

V and J are TRBV5-1 and TRBJ2-5; TRBD2 matches 14 bases. Germline CDR1 and CDR2: SGHRS and YFSETQ. The V and J ends lost 6 bases and 2 bases, in that order; junction bases with no gene match: 3. This CDR3 contains 15 residues. CDR3 residues: CASTRTSGGQETQYF. The CDR3 region has the DNA TGCGCCAGCACCAGGACTAGCGGGGGGCAAGAGACCCAGTACTTC.

V usage is TRBV5-1 and J usage is TRBJ2-1; D is perhaps TRBD1 (5 bases). Trimming shortened V by 2 bases and J by 5 bases, and 11 bases separated the two germline ends. This CDR3 comprises 14 residues. Germline CDR1 SGHRS, CDR2 YFSETQ. The CDR3 DNA sequence: TGCGCCAGCAGCTTCTTGACAGAGGACAATGAGCAGTTCTTC. Protein product: CASSFLTEDNEQFF.

The genes are TRBV7-9 and TRBJ1-5, with D possibly TRBD1 on 5 matching bases. Per the germline V gene, CDR1 is SEHNR and CDR2 is FQNEAQ (reference sequence). V was shortened by 5 bases and J by 3 bases, with 17 bases between the two germline ends. The CDR3 consists of 16 residues. The CDR3, as DNA: TGTGCCAGCAGCGCGGGACGAGGCATCGTCAATCAGCCCCAGCATTTT. It yields the protein CASSAGRGIVNQPQHF.

The chain couples TRBV6-2 or TRBV6-3 to TRBJ2-1, with TRBD2 as a possible D gene (5 bases). V shed 6 bases and J shed 2 bases, with 14 bases lying between them. CDR3 length equals 15 residues. Looked up from germline, CDR1 is MNHEY and CDR2 is SVGEGT. CDR3: CASSPGEGPYNEQFF. The CDR3 DNA follows: TGTGCCAGCAGCCCCGGAGAGGGCCCCTACAATGAGCAGTTCTTC.

The V call is TRBV7-8, the J call TRBJ1-3; 10 bases are a match to TRBD1. V lost 6 bases, J lost 5 bases, and 4 bases stayed unmatched. The germline gives CDR1 SGHVS, CDR2 FQNEAQ. CDR3 size: 14 residues. In DNA, the CDR3 is TGTGCCAGCAGTCAGACAGGGGGCCGAAACACCATATATTTT. Protein product: CASSQTGGRNTIYF.

This sequence joins TRBV3-1 (or the pseudogene TRBV3-2) and TRBJ2-1; D unclear. The CDR3 has 12 residues. Germline V gives CDR1 LGHDT, CDR2 YNNKEL (reference sequence). The germline V and J ends were trimmed by 5 bases and 6 bases, with 8 bases remaining between them. The CDR3 DNA sequence: TGTGCCAGCAGCACCCACGGCAATGAGCAGTTCTTC. Its protein is CASSTHGNEQFF.

The chain combines TRBV5-8 with TRBJ1-5; 7 nucleotides agree with TRBD1. Germline loops: CDR1 SGHTS, CDR2 YDEGEE. After removal of 2 bases from V and 3 bases from J, the junction contained 8 bases not matched to a gene. CDR3 length: 16 amino acids. CDR3 bases: TGTGCCAGCAGCTTCAGGACAGGAGGCTCCAATCAGCCCCAGCATTTT. It yields the protein CASSFRTGGSNQPQHF.

This chain links TRBV6-2 or TRBV6-3 with TRBJ1-2; D may be TRBD1 (6 bases). Trimming stripped 6 bases from V and 8 bases from J, with 22 bases between. Germline V gene sequence: CDR1 MNHEY, CDR2 SVGEGT. The CDR3 sequence is 15 residues long. CDR3 residues: CASSDTTSGGGGYTF. CDR3 bases: TGTGCCAGCAGCGATACTACTTCGGGGGGCGGCGGCTACACCTTC.

The rearrangement uses TRBV9 and TRBJ1-2; D perhaps matches TRBD1 (5 bases). Germline V gene sequence: CDR1 SGDLS, CDR2 YYNGEE. V shed 4 bases and J shed 8 bases, with 15 bases lying between them. The length of the CDR3 is 13 residues. The CDR3 sequence is CASSPSGGRGYTF. The DNA of the CDR3 is TGTGCCAGCAGCCCTTCGGGGGGTCGGGGCTACACCTTC. Variable domain in full (rest from reference TRBV9 and TRBJ1-2): DSGVTQTPKHLITATGQRVTLRCSPRSGDLSVYWYQQSLDQGLQFLIQYYNGEERAKGNILERFSAQQFPDLHSELNLSSLELGDSALYFCASSPSGGRGYTFGSGTRLTVV.

The chain has TRBV13 and TRBJ2-7; 8 nucleotides agree with TRBD1. Germline V lookup: CDR1 PRHDT, CDR2 FYEKMQ (reference sequence). The junction had 7 bases not matched to a gene; V was cut back by 7 bases and J by 5 bases. CDR3 length equals 13 residues. Here the CDR3 reads CASKGQGPDEQYF. The DNA of the CDR3 is TGTGCCAGCAAAGGACAGGGCCCAGACGAGCAGTACTTC.

This chain connects TRBV5-1 to TRBJ2-1, with a possible D match to TRBD2 (7 bases). V was shortened by 4 bases and J by 7 bases, with 18 bases between the two germline ends. The CDR3 contains 15 residues. Germline CDR1 reads SGHRS; CDR2 reads YFSETQ. In nucleotides, the CDR3 is TGCGCCAGCAGCACTTTTAAGGGGGGGGCGAATGAGCAGTTCTTC. Protein product: CASSTFKGGANEQFF.

The chain uses TRBV24-1 and TRBJ1-2, with D tentatively TRBD1 (5 bases). V lost 0 bases, J lost 2 bases, and 6 bases lay in between. CDR1 is KGHDR and CDR2 is SFDVKD in the germline V gene. CDR3 length: 14 amino acids. CDR3 residues: CATSDLYRNYGYTF. DNA of the CDR3: TGTGCCACCAGTGATTTGTACAGGAACTATGGCTACACCTTC.